This is a list of T cell receptor beta chains from one sample in a study of blood T cell repertoires in COVID-19. Profiling relied on immunoSEQ multiplex PCR, and the TCRdb table lists in-frame clones only, not all of them. The sample consists of about 43,000 clones, 86% of them appearing once. The specimen was peripheral blood. These receptors were collected from a man aged 60 to 69 with active COVID-19. Both conserved end residues are part of each CDR3. The D gene is left open where the match is weak. The listing skips clone size in some rows; elsewhere it reads once, few, many or a size class.

V: TRBV20-1
size: -
D: TRBD2
J: TRBJ2-7
CDR3: CSASESSGNYEQYF
DNA: TGCAGTGCTAGTGAATCTAGCGGGAACTACGAGCAGTACTTC

V: TRBV19
size: -
D: -
J: TRBJ1-2
CDR3: CASLQRGADGYTF
DNA: TGTGCCAGCCTTCAACGGGGGGCAGATGGCTACACCTTC

V: TRBV4-2
size: -
D: TRBD2
J: TRBJ2-3
CDR3: CASSQDGLAGGIDTQYF
DNA: TGTGCCAGCAGCCAAGATGGACTAGCGGGAGGAATTGATACGCAGTATTTT

V: TRBV28
size: -
D: -
J: TRBJ1-4
CDR3: CASSLSGFGKLFF
DNA: TGTGCCAGCAGTTTATCAGGGTTCGGAAAACTGTTTTTT

V: TRBV6-1
size: -
D: -
J: TRBJ2-2
CDR3: CASSEIGLELFF
DNA: TGTGCCAGCAGTGAAATAGGACTGGAGCTGTTTTTT

V: TRBV7-9
size: -
D: TRBD2
J: TRBJ2-3
CDR3: CASSLSSGRTDTQYF
DNA: TGTGCCAGCAGCTTAAGTAGCGGGAGGACCGATACGCAGTATTTT

V: TRBV5-1
size: once
D: -
J: TRBJ2-2
CDR3: CASREQYTGELFF
DNA: TGCGCCAGCAGAGAACAGTACACCGGGGAGCTGTTTTTT

V: TRBV7-2
size: -
D: TRBD2
J: TRBJ2-7
CDR3: CASSFTSGSYEQYF
DNA: TGTGCCAGCAGCTTTACTAGCGGGTCCTACGAGCAGTACTTC

V: TRBV19
size: -
D: TRBD1
J: TRBJ1-5
CDR3: CASTIGTGGFQPQHF
DNA: TGTGCCAGTACAATCGGGACAGGGGGTTTTCAGCCCCAGCATTTT

V: TRBV27
size: few
D: TRBD1
J: TRBJ1-2
CDR3: CASSPRGALGYGYTF
DNA: TGTGCCAGCAGCCCCAGGGGGGCTTTGGGCTATGGCTACACCTTC

V: TRBV25-1
size: -
D: -
J: TRBJ2-7
CDR3: CASSRAWVRRGPYEQYF
DNA: TGTGCCAGCAGTCGAGCGTGGGTGAGGCGGGGACCCTACGAGCAGTACTTC

V: TRBV4-1
size: -
D: -
J: TRBJ1-1
CDR3: CASSPAGAGADTEAFF
DNA: TGCGCCAGCAGCCCAGCTGGAGCAGGGGCTGACACTGAAGCTTTCTTT

V: TRBV4-3
size: -
D: -
J: TRBJ1-2
CDR3: CASSQEVQGPGYTF
DNA: TGCGCCAGCAGCCAAGAGGTACAGGGACCCGGCTACACCTTC

V: TRBV27
size: many
D: TRBD1
J: TRBJ1-5
CDR3: CASSLTGGANQPQHF
DNA: TGTGCCAGCAGTTTAACAGGGGGGGCCAATCAGCCCCAGCATTTT

V: TRBV5-1
size: -
D: -
J: TRBJ1-1
CDR3: CASSLPRGGSTEAFF
DNA: TGCGCCAGCAGCTTGCCCCGTGGCGGGTCGACTGAAGCTTTCTTT

V: TRBV5-4
size: -
D: TRBD2
J: TRBJ2-7
CDR3: CASSTPLAGGGEQYF
DNA: TGTGCCAGCAGCACACCACTAGCGGGAGGCGGCGAGCAGTACTTC

V: TRBV9
size: -
D: -
J: TRBJ2-7
CDR3: CASSGEDSSYEQYF
DNA: TGTGCCAGCAGCGGCGAGGACAGCTCCTACGAGCAGTACTTC

V: TRBV27
size: -
D: TRBD2
J: TRBJ2-3
CDR3: CASSHAPWLAGKDTQYF
DNA: TGTGCCAGCAGTCATGCCCCCTGGCTAGCGGGTAAAGATACGCAGTATTTT

V: TRBV11-2
size: -
D: TRBD2
J: TRBJ2-7
CDR3: CASSLGLANYEQYF
DNA: TGTGCCAGCAGCTTGGGACTAGCTAACTACGAGCAGTACTTC

V: TRBV9
size: once
D: TRBD1
J: TRBJ2-5
CDR3: CASSVRAGGAETQYF
DNA: TGTGCCAGCAGCGTACGGGCAGGGGGCGCGGAGACCCAGTACTTC

V: TRBV5-1
size: -
D: -
J: TRBJ2-1
CDR3: CASSLPSALVNEQFF
DNA: TGCGCCAGCAGCTTGCCCAGCGCCCTCGTCAATGAGCAGTTCTTC

V: TRBV4-1
size: -
D: TRBD1
J: TRBJ2-7
CDR3: CASSQAGTAAYEQYF
DNA: TGCGCCAGCAGCCAAGCGGGGACAGCCGCCTACGAGCAGTACTTC

V: TRBV27
size: once
D: -
J: TRBJ1-1
CDR3: CASSLLRGTEAFF
DNA: TGTGCCAGCAGTTTATTACGAGGGACTGAAGCTTTCTTT

V: TRBV15
size: medium-sized
D: TRBD2
J: TRBJ2-7
CDR3: CATSRESGTISYEQYF
DNA: TGTGCCACCAGCAGAGAAAGCGGGACCATTTCTTACGAGCAGTACTTC

V: TRBV6-5
size: -
D: TRBD1
J: TRBJ1-5
CDR3: CASSRTGWGNQPQHF
DNA: TGTGCCAGCAGCAGGACAGGCTGGGGGAATCAGCCCCAGCATTTT

V: TRBV24-1
size: -
D: TRBD1
J: TRBJ2-6
CDR3: CATSDPGTGNSGANVLTF
DNA: TGTGCCACCAGTGACCCCGGGACAGGAAACTCTGGGGCCAACGTCCTGACTTTC

V: TRBV18
size: once
D: TRBD1
J: TRBJ2-7
CDR3: CASSRGQEVTYEQYF
DNA: TGTGCCAGCTCACGAGGACAGGAGGTAACCTACGAGCAGTACTTC

V: TRBV18
size: -
D: TRBD1
J: TRBJ2-1
CDR3: CASSPGTGLNEQFF
DNA: TGTGCCAGCTCACCCGGGACAGGGCTCAATGAGCAGTTCTTC

V: TRBV13
size: -
D: -
J: TRBJ2-7
CDR3: CASSSYRLSSYEQYF
DNA: TGTGCCAGCAGCTCTTACAGGTTGAGCTCCTACGAGCAGTACTTC

V: TRBV19
size: -
D: -
J: TRBJ2-7
CDR3: CASSIGLVSYEQYF
DNA: TGTGCCAGTAGTATAGGGCTAGTGAGCTACGAGCAGTACTTC

V: TRBV5-5
size: -
D: -
J: TRBJ2-7
CDR3: CASSLAGRTYEQYF
DNA: TGTGCCAGCAGCTTGGCAGGTAGAACCTACGAGCAGTACTTC

V: TRBV7-9
size: -
D: -
J: TRBJ2-1
CDR3: CASSLLGEQFF
DNA: TGTGCCAGCAGCCTCCTCGGGGAGCAGTTCTTC

V: TRBV5-4
size: -
D: -
J: TRBJ2-2
CDR3: CASSWTVTGELFF
DNA: TGTGCCAGCAGCTGGACTGTGACCGGGGAGCTGTTTTTT

V: TRBV12-3/TRBV12-4
size: once
D: TRBD1
J: TRBJ2-5
CDR3: CASSYGQGETQYF
DNA: TGTGCCAGCAGTTACGGACAGGGAGAGACCCAGTACTTC